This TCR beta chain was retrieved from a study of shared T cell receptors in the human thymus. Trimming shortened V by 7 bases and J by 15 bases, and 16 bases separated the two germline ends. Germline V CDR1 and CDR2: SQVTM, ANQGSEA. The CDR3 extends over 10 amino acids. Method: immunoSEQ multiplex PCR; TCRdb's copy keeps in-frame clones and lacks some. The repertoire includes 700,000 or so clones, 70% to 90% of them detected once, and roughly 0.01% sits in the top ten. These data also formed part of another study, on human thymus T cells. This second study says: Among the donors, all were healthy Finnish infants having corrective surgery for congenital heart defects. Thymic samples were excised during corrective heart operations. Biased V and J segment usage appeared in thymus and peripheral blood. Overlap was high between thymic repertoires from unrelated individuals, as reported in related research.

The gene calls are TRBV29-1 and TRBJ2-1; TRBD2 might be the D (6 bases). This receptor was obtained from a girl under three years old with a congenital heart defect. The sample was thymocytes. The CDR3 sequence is CSGRGGAVFF. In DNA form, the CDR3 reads TGCAGCGGCCGGGGCGGGGCGGTGTTCTTC.